Detailed here is one T cell receptor beta chain. No antigen is known for it. This record belongs to a study of blood T cells in healthy people across ages. Findings of the study overall: Both naive CD4+ cell counts and diversity were greater in long-lived donors than in aged donors.

The germline V gene encodes CDR1 SGHRS and CDR2 YFSETQ. The CDR3 loop spans 15 amino acids. V lost 0 bases, J lost 7 bases, and 15 bases lay in between. Through a sample-barcoded 5' primer and a J-beta primer mix, a second PCR was run for roughly 6 to 12 cycles. Each cDNA molecule, via a template-switch adaptor with 12 random nucleotides, was tagged. Every sample gave at least 3 million paired-end reads containing CDR3. Using its own MiXCR run on the 5' RACE reads, TCRdb lists one record per CDR3 protein. Found here are around 700,000 distinct CDR3 sequences, around 25% of them singletons; the top ten hold under 10%. This sample also appeared in a second study, on T cells of mothers and their children.

The clonotype was recovered from a boy between 10 and 17 years old in good health. The chain couples TRBV5-1 to TRBJ2-3; no clear D gene. The sequencing sample was made of blood. The CDR3, as DNA: TGCGCCAGCAGCTTGGCCAAAGGTTCCCCACATACGCAGTATTTT. It specifies CASSLAKGSPHTQYF.